Detailed here is one TCR beta chain. Its antigen remains unidentified. The record originates from a study of shared clonotypes between healthy human individuals. About the research overall: In total, the donors were two women and a few men aged 18 to 49.

Study findings and constraints: Specimens sampled were limited to blood, with tissue repertoires likely differing.

In germline, CDR1 is SEHNR, CDR2 FQNEAQ (reference sequence). V was shortened by 3 bases and J by 0 bases, with 12 bases between the two germline ends. This CDR3 has 17 residues. Unsorted material relied on about 90 million PBMCs as the source of genomic DNA. Researchers divided each subset's genomic DNA evenly across several immunoSEQ plates. Repertoires were generated with immunoSEQ multiplex PCR, while TCRdb's copy carries only in-frame clones and drops some. The table includes about 490,000 clones, approximately 78% detected once. This chain uses TRBV7-9 with TRBJ2-6; D may be TRBD2 (6 bases). The clonotype originates from a woman in her 40s in good health. Some clones in this sample may be carry-over from other donors' samples. Sample: PBMCs. The CDR3 loop is CASSFSGPLSGANVLTF. The CDR3 DNA follows: TGTGCCAGCAGCTTTAGCGGCCCCCTCTCTGGGGCCAACGTCCTGACTTTC.